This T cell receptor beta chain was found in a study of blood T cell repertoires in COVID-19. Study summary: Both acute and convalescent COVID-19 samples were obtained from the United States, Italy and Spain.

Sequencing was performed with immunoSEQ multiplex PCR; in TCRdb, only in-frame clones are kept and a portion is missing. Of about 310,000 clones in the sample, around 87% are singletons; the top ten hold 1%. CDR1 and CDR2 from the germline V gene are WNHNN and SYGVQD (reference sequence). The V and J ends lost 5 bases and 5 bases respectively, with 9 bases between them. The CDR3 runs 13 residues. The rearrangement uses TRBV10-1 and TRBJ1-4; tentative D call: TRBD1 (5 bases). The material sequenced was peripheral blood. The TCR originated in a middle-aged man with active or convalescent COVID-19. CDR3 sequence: CASSSGANEKLFF. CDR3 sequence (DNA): TGCGCCAGCAGTAGTGGGGCGAATGAAAAACTGTTTTTT.